This TCR beta chain was retrieved from a study of blood T cell repertoires in COVID-19. This CDR3 comprises 17 residues. V was shortened by 2 bases and J by 1 base, with 18 bases between the two germline ends. Germline loops: CDR1 SGHAT, CDR2 FQNNGV. Only in-frame clones appear in the TCRdb table, and some are missing; sequencing was by immunoSEQ multiplex PCR. The table records about 170,000 clones, about 85% of them present only once. The source material was peripheral blood. The chain has TRBV11-2 and TRBJ2-7; a possible D gene is TRBD1 (6 bases). The receptor's source is an elderly man with COVID-19, enrolled during active disease. The CDR3 protein is CASSLQERQEVSYEQYF. As DNA, the CDR3 is TGTGCCAGCAGCTTACAAGAGCGACAGGAGGTTTCCTACGAGCAGTACTTC. Complete variable domain (other parts from reference TRBV11-2 and TRBJ2-7): EAGVAQSPRYKIIEKRQSVAFWCNPISGHATLYWYQQILGQGPKLLIQFQNNGVVDDSQLPKDRFSAERLKGVDSTLKIQPAKLEDSAVYLCASSLQERQEVSYEQYFGPGTRLTVT.